The subject of this entry is one T cell receptor beta chain. Its antigen is currently unknown. Only Caucasian adults living in Nashville, Tennessee made up the donor group. About 100 million PBMCs were counted before genomic DNA extraction. The sample is drawn from a study of shared clonotypes between healthy human individuals. Whole-study findings and limits: Researchers sampled blood only, noting tissue repertoires likely differ.

The method was immunoSEQ multiplex PCR; TCRdb's version includes in-frame clones alone and lacks a portion of them. The sample shows hundreds of thousands of clones, 77% of them seen only once. The source material was PBMCs. The TCR comes from a woman in her 40s in good health. Some clones in this sample may be carry-over from other donors' samples.

Here the CDR3 DNA reads TGTGCCAGCAGTTTAAGTGCAGGGCAAGGCTACACCTTC. Encoded protein: CASSLSAGQGYTF. The rearrangement joins TRBV27 to TRBJ1-2, with D possibly matching TRBD1 (5 bases). Trimming pared 2 bases from V and 8 bases from J, leaving 12 bases between. The CDR3 has 13 amino acids. The V gene's germline CDR1 is MNHEY and CDR2 SMNVEV (reference sequence).